This T cell receptor (beta chain) was captured by sequencing in a study of T cells in Graves' hyperthyroidism and ophthalmopathy. Uncontrolled infection, other autoimmune disease, pregnancy and lactation each barred patients from inclusion. The CDR3 consists of 15 residues. The germline V gene has CDR1 LGHDT and CDR2 YNNKEL (reference sequence). V gave up 0 bases and J gave up 6 bases, with 14 bases separating them. Template material for amplifying TCR beta CDR3 regions consisted of RNA transcripts. Primed by the HTBI set, a first-round RT-PCR was run on the TCR CDR3. In TCRdb, the multiplex PCR reads were re-called with MiXCR into one record per CDR3 protein. The sample comprises 650,000 to 700,000 distinct CDR3 sequences, roughly 17% of which are singletons, and about 14% rests with the top ten.

V is TRBV3-1 and J is TRBJ1-1, with D unclear. Material: blood. This clonotype originated in a man aged 50 to 59 with Graves' hyperthyroidism. CDR3 residues: CASSQERGRGPEAFF. The CDR3 DNA follows: TGTGCCAGCAGCCAAGAAAGAGGCAGAGGGCCTGAAGCTTTCTTT.